Listed below are T cell receptor beta chains from one sample, sequenced in a study of blood T cell repertoires in COVID-19. Assay used: immunoSEQ multiplex PCR; TCRdb lists only in-frame clones, some missing. The data hold 400,000 or so clones, with roughly 86% observed a single time. The sequencing sample was made of peripheral blood. These receptors originate from a human donor in a cohort sampled during active COVID-19. Both conserved end residues are part of each CDR3. The D gene is left open where the match is weak. Part of the rows lack a size; the others show once, few, many or a class for expanded clones.

NA	TRBV3-1/TRBV3-2	few	TRBJ1-1	CASSQVPETEAFF	TGTGCCAGCAGCCAAGTACCGGAGACTGAAGCTTTCTTT
NA	TRBV5-1	NA	TRBJ2-3	CASSRSSGQSTDTQYF	TGCGCCAGCAGCCGATCAAGCGGGCAAAGCACAGATACGCAGTATTTT
NA	TRBV11-1	NA	TRBJ2-1	CASSPTRGVRFF	TGTGCCAGCAGCCCGACCAGGGGGGTTAGGTTCTTC
NA	TRBV25-1	few	TRBJ2-7	CASSEERPPYEQYF	TGTGCCAGCAGTGAGGAGCGGCCCCCCTACGAGCAGTACTTC
TRBD2	TRBV29-1	NA	TRBJ2-7	CSVEGTSGDEQYF	TGCAGCGTTGAAGGGACTAGTGGGGACGAGCAGTACTTC
NA	TRBV2	NA	TRBJ1-2	CASREDSYYGYTF	TGTGCCAGCAGGGAGGACAGCTACTATGGCTACACCTTC
NA	TRBV7-8	NA	TRBJ2-6	CASRRAAGANVLTF	TGTGCCAGCCGCCGCGCGGCGGGGGCCAACGTCCTGACTTTC
NA	TRBV18	NA	TRBJ2-3	CASSPGTTDTQYF	TGTGCCAGCTCACCCGGTACCACAGATACGCAGTATTTT
NA	TRBV30	NA	TRBJ1-2	CAWSPGRGNYGYTF	TGTGCCTGGAGTCCCGGCCGGGGGAACTATGGCTACACCTTC
NA	TRBV7-9	NA	TRBJ2-1	CASSLAFSVGYNEQFF	TGTGCCAGCAGCTTAGCATTTAGCGTAGGGTACAATGAGCAGTTCTTC
NA	TRBV7-2	NA	TRBJ1-2	CASSLVSGDGYTF	TGTGCCAGCAGCTTAGTGTCAGGGGATGGCTACACCTTC
NA	TRBV5-6	NA	TRBJ2-1	CASIGSGSYNEQFF	TGTGCCAGCATCGGTAGCGGCTCCTACAATGAGCAGTTCTTC
TRBD2	TRBV4-2	NA	TRBJ2-4	CASSRTPGTSGRNIQYF	TGTGCCAGCAGCCGCACCCCCGGGACTAGCGGGAGAAACATTCAGTACTTC
TRBD1	TRBV9	NA	TRBJ1-6	CASSASGTENSPLHF	TGTGCCAGCAGCGCCTCCGGGACAGAGAATTCACCCCTCCACTTT
NA	TRBV6-6	NA	TRBJ2-2	CASQNPLAGPGELFF	TGTGCCAGCCAAAACCCACTGGCGGGGCCCGGGGAGCTGTTTTTT
NA	TRBV5-6	NA	TRBJ1-4	CASSPGQGHFGEKLFF	NA
NA	TRBV5-6	NA	TRBJ2-7	CASSLVRDPSYEQYF	TGTGCCAGCAGCTTGGTACGGGATCCCTCCTACGAGCAGTACTTC
NA	TRBV12-3/TRBV12-4	NA	TRBJ1-6	CASSPRLNSPLHF	TGTGCCAGCAGTCCAAGACTTAATTCACCCCTCCACTTT
NA	TRBV7-3	NA	TRBJ2-3	CASSSSAATDAQYF	TGTGCCAGCAGCTCGTCGGCAGCGACAGATGCGCAGTATTTT
NA	TRBV3-1/TRBV3-2	NA	TRBJ2-7	CASSHMAGFEQYF	TGTGCCAGCAGCCATATGGCGGGATTCGAGCAGTACTTC
NA	TRBV24-1	few	TRBJ1-1	CATRGPQDEAFF	TGTGCCACCAGGGGCCCTCAAGACGAAGCTTTCTTT
NA	TRBV15	NA	TRBJ1-1	CATSRAEAVNTEAFF	TGTGCCACCAGCAGAGCCGAGGCGGTCAACACTGAAGCTTTCTTT
NA	TRBV11-2	NA	TRBJ1-4	CASSLDSRNEKLFF	TGTGCCAGCAGCTTGGACAGTCGTAATGAAAAACTGTTTTTT
TRBD1	TRBV15	NA	TRBJ2-7	CATSRRGTGSNEQYF	TGTGCCACCAGCAGACGCGGGACAGGCTCCAACGAGCAGTACTTC
NA	TRBV30	NA	TRBJ2-1	CAWRWVGTPYNEQFF	TGTGCCTGGAGGTGGGTCGGGACACCCTACAATGAGCAGTTCTTC
TRBD2	TRBV7-8	NA	TRBJ2-3	CASSQLAAKRTDTQYF	TGTGCCAGCAGCCAACTAGCGGCAAAGCGCACAGATACGCAGTATTTT
NA	TRBV14	NA	TRBJ2-1	CASSQHSSYNEQFF	TGTGCCAGCAGCCAACACAGCTCCTACAATGAGCAGTTCTTC
NA	TRBV9	few	TRBJ1-3	CASSVGTYSGNTIYF	TGTGCCAGCAGCGTAGGGACTTACTCTGGAAACACCATATATTTT
TRBD1	TRBV4-1	NA	TRBJ1-2	CASSQPLERDSTNYGYTF	TGCGCCAGCAGCCAGCCCTTAGAAAGGGACAGCACTAACTATGGCTACACCTTC
TRBD1	TRBV9	NA	TRBJ1-2	CASSAGRDRGQGGYTF	TGTGCCAGCAGCGCAGGCCGGGACAGGGGGCAAGGTGGCTACACCTTC
NA	TRBV6-1	NA	TRBJ1-4	CASSEDRRGNEKLFF	TGTGCCAGCAGTGAGGATCGGCGGGGGAATGAAAAACTGTTTTTT
NA	TRBV30	NA	TRBJ1-3	CAWSPTSRSGNTIYF	TGTGCCTGGAGCCCAACCTCGCGCTCTGGAAACACCATATATTTT
TRBD2	TRBV7-2	NA	TRBJ2-7	CASSLASGSTGYEQYF	TGTGCCAGCAGCTTGGCTAGCGGGAGTACAGGCTACGAGCAGTACTTC
NA	TRBV18	NA	TRBJ2-6	CASSPLAVSGANVLTF	TGTGCCAGCTCACCATTGGCAGTCTCTGGGGCCAACGTCCTGACTTTC
NA	TRBV4-2	NA	TRBJ1-3	CASSQDHGSGNTIYF	TGTGCCAGCAGCCAAGACCATGGGAGTGGAAACACCATATATTTT
TRBD1	TRBV19	once	TRBJ2-4	CASSISPGQARKNIQYF	TGTGCCAGTAGTATATCCCCGGGACAGGCAAGAAAAAACATTCAGTACTTC
TRBD1	TRBV28	NA	TRBJ1-4	CASSNPGQGVNEKLFF	TGTGCCAGCAGCAACCCTGGACAGGGGGTGAATGAAAAACTGTTTTTT
NA	TRBV10-3	NA	TRBJ2-7	CAISDQQRSEQYF	TGTGCCATCAGTGATCAACAGCGGAGCGAGCAGTACTTC
NA	TRBV7-3	NA	TRBJ2-3	CASSLQSTDTQYF	TGTGCCAGCAGCTTACAGAGCACAGATACGCAGTATTTT
TRBD2	TRBV27	NA	TRBJ2-1	CASSPVGRPIPLQFF	TGTGCCAGCAGTCCGGTCGGGAGGCCCATCCCCCTTCAGTTCTTC
TRBD2	TRBV11-3	NA	TRBJ2-1	CASSLAGGPNEQFF	TGTGCCAGCAGCTTAGCGGGAGGGCCCAATGAGCAGTTCTTC
NA	TRBV30	NA	TRBJ2-1	CAWSADTENEQFF	TGTGCCTGGAGCGCCGACACGGAAAATGAGCAGTTCTTC
NA	TRBV30	NA	TRBJ1-1	CAHFPLQVNTEAFF	TGTGCCCACTTTCCCCTACAGGTGAACACTGAAGCTTTCTTT